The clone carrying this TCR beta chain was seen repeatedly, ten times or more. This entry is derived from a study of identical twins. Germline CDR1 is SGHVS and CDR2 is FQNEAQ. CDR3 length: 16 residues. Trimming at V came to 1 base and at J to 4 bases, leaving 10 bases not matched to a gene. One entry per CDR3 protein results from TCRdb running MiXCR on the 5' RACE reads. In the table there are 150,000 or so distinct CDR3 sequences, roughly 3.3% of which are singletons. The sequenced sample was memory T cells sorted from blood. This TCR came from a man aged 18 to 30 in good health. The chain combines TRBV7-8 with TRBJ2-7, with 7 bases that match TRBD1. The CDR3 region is CASSLGRRQGPYEQYF. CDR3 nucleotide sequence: TGTGCCAGCAGCTTAGGGAGGCGACAGGGTCCTTACGAGCAGTACTTC.